This entry lists 15 T cell receptor beta chains sequenced from one sample in a study of T cells in Graves' hyperthyroidism and ophthalmopathy. There were TCR beta CDR3 regions amplified from RNA transcripts. The study used the HTBI primer set for a first-round RT-PCR of the TCR CDR3. In TCRdb, the multiplex PCR reads were re-called with MiXCR into one record per CDR3 protein. Of fewer than 450,000 distinct CDR3 sequences detected, roughly 13% appear once; the ten largest clones hold around 30%. Sequenced material: blood. Source of these receptors: a man aged 50 or older with Graves' ophthalmopathy.

This clonotype was observed at least ten times. The CDR3 loop is CASSWDRGTDTQYF. The DNA for the CDR3 is TGTGCCAGCAGTTGGGACAGGGGCACAGATACGCAGTATTTT. The V call is TRBV12-3 or TRBV12-4, the J call TRBJ2-3; 9 nucleotides match TRBD1. With V trimmed by 4 bases and J by 1 base, 0 bases remained unmatched. The CDR3 runs to 14 residues.

The chain links TRBV2 to TRBJ2-1; 11 bases are shared with TRBD2. From germline, CDR1 is SNHLY and CDR2 FYNNEI. The V gene end was trimmed by 10 bases and the J gene end by 7 bases; junction bases not matched to a gene: 9. This CDR3 has 14 residues. CDR3 sequence (DNA): TGTGCCACGGCGGGGACTAGCGGTACTAATGAGCAGTTCTTC. This sequence encodes CATAGTSGTNEQFF.

This clonotype was picked up a small number of times. The chain uses TRBV5-1 and TRBJ1-5; TRBD1 might be the D (5 bases). CDR1 SGHRS and CDR2 YFSETQ come from the germline V gene. This CDR3 is built from 15 residues. The V and J ends lost 1 base and 0 bases respectively, with 8 bases between them. The CDR3 DNA follows: TGCGCCAGCAGCTTGTGGGGGGGTAGCAATCAGCCCCAGCATTTT. This codes for CASSLWGGSNQPQHF. The full variable domain, its missing parts supplied by reference TRBV5-1 and TRBJ1-5, is KAGVTQTPRYLIKTRGQQVTLSCSPISGHRSVSWYQQTPGQGLQFLFEYFSETQRNKGNFPGRFSGRQFSNSRSEMNVSTLELGDSALYLCASSLWGGSNQPQHFGDGTRLSIL.

The genes are TRBV9 and TRBJ2-3, with D maybe TRBD2 (5 bases). CDR1 is SGDLS, CDR2 YYNGEE, per germline. This CDR3 contains 14 residues. V was trimmed by 1 base and J by 5 bases, leaving 11 bases between them. The CDR3 DNA is TGTGCCAGCAGCGTATCCGAGGGCCAAGATACGCAGTATTTT. This translates into CASSVSEGQDTQYF.

Details on this clonotype: Possible read error: a much larger clone is one base away. The chain couples TRBV10-3 to TRBJ2-3; D is unresolved. CDR1 ENHRY and CDR2 SYGVKD come from the germline V gene. CDR3 size: 13 residues. Deletions cut 6 bases from V and 1 base from J, with 8 bases between. The CDR3 is CAIRVAGTDTQYF. The CDR3 DNA is TGTGCCATCAGGGTCGCGGGCACAGATACGCAGTATTTT.

This clonotype was recorded at least ten times. J is TRBJ2-5 and V is TRBV7-9, with 9 positions matching TRBD1. From germline, CDR1 is SEHNR and CDR2 FQNEAQ (reference sequence). The CDR3 loop spans 17 amino acids. After removal of 0 bases from V and 6 bases from J, the junction contained 11 bases not matched to a gene. The CDR3 loop is CASSLASLTGGVKTQYF. The CDR3 DNA follows: TGTGCCAGCAGCTTAGCGTCCCTAACAGGGGGCGTAAAGACCCAGTACTTC.

This clonotype was detected only a few times. The gene calls are TRBV29-1 and TRBJ1-1, with TRBD1 matching over 9 bases. The CDR3 has 14 amino acids. Trimming took 2 bases from V and 4 from J; bases not matched to a gene: 5. Germline assignment: CDR1 SQVTM and CDR2 ANQGSEA. The CDR3 reads CSVEQLTGGTEAFF. The CDR3 region has the DNA TGCAGCGTTGAACAGTTGACAGGGGGCACTGAAGCTTTCTTT.

This clonotype was seen ten or more times. The V call is TRBV7-9, the J call TRBJ1-5; no firm D call. The V and J ends lost 1 base and 0 bases respectively, with 4 bases between them. Germline V lookup: CDR1 SEHNR, CDR2 FQNEAQ (reference sequence). The CDR3 sequence is 14 residues long. The CDR3 coding sequence is TGTGCCAGCAGCTTAGGAAATAGCAATCAGCCCCAGCATTTT. It is translated as CASSLGNSNQPQHF. The entire variable domain, with the rest obtained from reference TRBV7-9 and TRBJ1-5, is as follows: DTGVSQNPRHKITKRGQNVTFRCDPISEHNRLYWYRQTLGQGPEFLTYFQNEAQLEKSRLLSDRFSAERPKGSFSTLEIQRTEQGDSAMYLCASSLGNSNQPQHFGDGTRLSIL.

This clonotype was observed many times. This chain connects TRBV28 to TRBJ2-3; D possibly matches TRBD1 or TRBD2 (5 bases each). V lost 2 bases to trimming and J lost 2 bases, with 11 bases between them. Per germline, CDR1 MDHEN and CDR2 SYDVKM. CDR3 length: 15 amino acids. The CDR3 DNA sequence: TGTGCCAGCAGTTTAGGGGGAGCGCACACAGATACGCAGTATTTT. Residues: CASSLGGAHTDTQYF.

This clonotype has ten or more counts. The rearrangement links TRBV28 to TRBJ1-2; D is unclear. V lost 3 bases and J lost 8, with 7 bases in between. The CDR3 has 11 residues. CDR1 and CDR2 from the germline V gene are MDHEN and SYDVKM. For the CDR3, the DNA is TGTGCCAGCAGTTTGAAATACGGCTACACCTTC. This gives the protein CASSLKYGYTF.

This clonotype was recorded many times. The gene calls are TRBV5-1 and TRBJ2-7; 8 bases map to TRBD2. The V gene end was trimmed by 4 bases and the J gene end by 6 bases; junction bases not matched to a gene: 6. The CDR3 is 13 amino acids. Germline CDR1 and CDR2: SGHRS and YFSETQ. In DNA, the CDR3 is TGCGCCAGCAGCACGAGCGGGAGTACCGAGCAGTACTTC. Protein: CASSTSGSTEQYF.

This clonotype was detected ten times or more. The chain combines TRBV7-8 with TRBJ1-4, with TRBD1 matching 8 bases. The CDR3 extends over 15 amino acids. Germline trimming cut 0 bases from V and 7 bases from J; bases unmatched to any gene: 4. Germline V lookup: CDR1 SGHVS, CDR2 FQNEAQ. CDR3 loop: CASSLAAGGSEKLFF. CDR3 coding DNA: TGTGCCAGCAGCTTAGCGGCAGGGGGCTCTGAAAAACTGTTTTTT. The full variable domain, its missing parts supplied by reference TRBV7-8 and TRBJ1-4, is GAGVSQSPRYKVAKRGQDVALRCDPISGHVSLFWYQQALGQGPEFLTYFQNEAQLDKSGLPSDRFFAERPEGSVSTLKIQRTQQEDSAVYLCASSLAAGGSEKLFFGSGTQLSVL.

The chain is built from TRBV29-1 and TRBJ2-2; D not certain. CDR3 size: 13 residues. Trimming pared 3 bases from V and 1 base from J, leaving 6 bases between. Germline-derived CDR1 and CDR2 are SQVTM and ANQGSEA. The CDR3 sequence is CSVDVENTGELFF. The CDR3 bases are TGCAGCGTTGATGTCGAGAACACCGGGGAGCTGTTTTTT.

This clonotype was observed many times. The chain recombines TRBV10-3 with TRBJ2-7; no clear D. The germline V gene has CDR1 ENHRY and CDR2 SYGVKD. CDR3 length equals 12 residues. Trimming took 3 bases from V and 1 from J, leaving 4 bases between them. The CDR3, as DNA: TGTGCCATCAGTGATTTGTCCTACGAGCAGTACTTC. Its protein is CAISDLSYEQYF.

This clonotype has a count of ten or more. V gene TRBV7-9 combines with J gene TRBJ2-7; the D gene could be TRBD1 or TRBD2 (5 bases each). Germline-derived CDR1 and CDR2 are SEHNR and FQNEAQ (reference sequence). The CDR3 is 14 residues long. The V end was cut by 3 bases, the J end by 2 bases, with 11 bases between. The CDR3 coding sequence is TGTGCCAGCAGCTTCTGGGGGACCCCCTACGAGCAGTACTTC. This encodes CASSFWGTPYEQYF.